The 21 T cell receptor beta chains below come from one sample, sequenced in a study of long-term antiretroviral therapy in people with HIV. A v3.0 immunoSEQ assay was performed at survey level. Clones were read by immunoSEQ multiplex PCR, and TCRdb kept only the in-frame ones, dropping some. Among about 41,000 clones listed, 94% were seen once. Source: unsorted PBMCs, taken about 9 years after starting antiretroviral therapy. These receptors were collected from a man in his thirties or forties with HIV.

The chain couples TRBV9 to TRBJ2-1, with TRBD2 matching 9 bases. The CDR3 contains 17 residues. The V segment lost 0 bases and the J segment 9 bases; nucleotides outside the gene matches: 13. In germline, CDR1 is SGDLS, CDR2 YYNGEE. Here the CDR3 reads CASSVVESVAGVGEQFF. The CDR3 nucleotides are TGTGCCAGCAGCGTAGTCGAGTCGGTAGCGGGGGTGGGTGAGCAGTTCTTC.

This rearrangement joins TRBV9 to TRBJ1-1, with a tentative D call TRBD1 (5 bases). Germline V gives CDR1 SGDLS, CDR2 YYNGEE. V was shortened by 0 bases and J by 10 bases, with 10 bases between the two germline ends. This CDR3 has 12 amino acids. CDR3 protein: CASSVVGEGAFF. CDR3 DNA: TGTGCCAGCAGCGTAGTAGGGGAGGGAGCTTTCTTT.

The chain is built from TRBV7-6 and TRBJ2-5; 16 bases agree with TRBD2. The germline V gene encodes CDR1 SGHVS and CDR2 FNYEAQ. The CDR3 length is 18 residues. V shed 0 bases, J shed 1 base, and the junction held 2 bases outside the gene matches. The CDR3: CASSLAGTSGGAQETQYF. As DNA, the CDR3 is TGTGCCAGCAGCTTAGCGGGGACTAGCGGGGGGGCCCAAGAGACCCAGTACTTC.

The V gene is TRBV6-1, the J gene TRBJ1-1; the D is unclear. Between the trimmed V and J ends, which lost 7 bases and 3 bases, there was a span of 18 bases. The CDR3 is 15 residues long. Germline V lookup: CDR1 MNHNS, CDR2 SASEGT. In DNA, the CDR3 is TGTGCCAGCACCCTGGGATTGGTGACATACACTGAAGCTTTCTTT. This encodes CASTLGLVTYTEAFF.

This clone was detected only a few times. The CDR3 bases are TGTGCCAGCAGTGGACAGCTGAACACTGAAGCTTTCTTT. It translates to CASSGQLNTEAFF. V usage is TRBV14 and J usage is TRBJ1-1, with D possibly TRBD1 on 6 matching bases. The V and J ends lost 6 bases and 0 bases respectively, with 8 bases between them. This CDR3 spans 13 amino acids. Germline CDR1 is SGHDN and CDR2 is FVKESK.

The chain combines TRBV6-1 with TRBJ2-5; possibly TRBD2 for D (5 bases). This CDR3 comprises 18 residues. Trimming removed 0 bases from V and 1 base from J, with 18 bases in between. Germline loops: CDR1 MNHNS, CDR2 SASEGT. DNA for the CDR3: TGTGCCAGCAGTGAAGCAATCCTAGCACACTTCCCCCAAGAGACCCAGTACTTC. Translated: CASSEAILAHFPQETQYF.

The genes are TRBV30 and TRBJ1-4; D is unclear. Trimming shortened V by 0 bases and J by 0 bases, and 8 bases separated the two germline ends. CDR1 is GTSNPN and CDR2 is SVGIG in the germline V gene (reference sequence). The CDR3 runs to 15 residues. The chain's CDR3 is CAWSVPRSTNEKLFF. The CDR3 coding sequence is TGTGCCTGGAGTGTACCAAGGTCAACTAATGAAAAACTGTTTTTT.

The chain recombines TRBV5-6 with TRBJ1-2, with D perhaps TRBD1 (5 bases). The CDR3 sequence is 15 residues long. The V gene's germline CDR1 is SGHDT and CDR2 YYEEEE. V shed 3 bases and J shed 5 bases, with 17 bases lying between them. The CDR3 DNA reads TGTGCCAGCAGCTGGGGGTCGGGCCTATTATATGGCTACACCTTC. The encoded protein is CASSWGSGLLYGYTF.

The rearrangement links TRBV10-3 to TRBJ2-1; TRBD2 matches at 8 bases. V lost 4 bases, J lost 9 bases, and 17 bases stayed unmatched. Germline loops: CDR1 ENHRY, CDR2 SYGVKD. This CDR3 has 17 residues. This chain's CDR3 is CAISGPYVSGGNSEQFF. The CDR3 DNA follows: TGTGCCATCAGTGGGCCCTATGTCAGCGGGGGAAACAGTGAGCAGTTCTTC.

The chain links TRBV29-1 to TRBJ2-3; D unresolved. The germline CDR1 and CDR2 sequences are SQVTM and ANQGSEA. CDR3 length: 12 residues. The V gene lost 4 bases and the J gene lost 1 base, with 6 bases spanning the gap. The CDR3 loop is CSVVWGTDTQYF. CDR3 DNA: TGCAGCGTTGTGTGGGGCACAGATACGCAGTATTTT.

This chain joins TRBV11-2 and TRBJ1-3; 11 positions match TRBD1. Germline V lookup: CDR1 SGHAT, CDR2 FQNNGV. V shed 5 bases, J shed 11 bases, and the junction held 11 bases outside the gene matches. The CDR3 runs to 15 residues. CDR3 coding DNA: TGTGCCAGCAGCCCAAGGACAGGGGGCTTGAGTGCCATATATTTT. This translates into CASSPRTGGLSAIYF.

V is TRBV6-1 and J is TRBJ1-4; TRBD1 aligns across 10 bases. V lost 7 bases and J lost 6; bases outside the gene matches: 5. Germline values: CDR1 MNHNS, CDR2 SASEGT. This CDR3 has 14 residues. CDR3 DNA sequence: TGTGCCAGCATGTGGGACAGGGGATATGAAAAACTGTTTTTT. The encoded protein is CASMWDRGYEKLFF.

The J gene is TRBJ1-1, the V gene TRBV6-6, with a possible D match to TRBD1 (6 bases). The V end was cut by 4 bases, the J end by 5 bases, with 11 bases between. The CDR3 contains 13 residues. Germline V gives CDR1 MNHNY, CDR2 SVGAGI (reference sequence). The CDR3 here is CASSSHRETEAFF. DNA of the CDR3: TGTGCCAGCAGTTCCCACAGGGAGACTGAAGCTTTCTTT.

The chain combines TRBV11-2 with TRBJ1-1; D is undetermined. Germline assignment: CDR1 SGHAT and CDR2 FQNNGV. V lost 0 bases and J lost 3, with 17 bases in between. The CDR3 sequence is 17 residues long. CDR3 amino acids: CASSLDFGWAEDTEAFF. The CDR3 region has the DNA TGTGCCAGCAGCTTAGATTTCGGTTGGGCGGAAGACACTGAAGCTTTCTTT.

The chain is built from TRBV27 and TRBJ2-5, with no clear D. Germline values: CDR1 MNHEY, CDR2 SMNVEV (reference sequence). The CDR3 is made up of 13 amino acids. The V end was cut by 2 bases, the J end by 2 bases, with 6 bases between. The CDR3 is CASSLVHQETQYF. CDR3 nucleotide sequence: TGTGCCAGCAGTTTAGTCCATCAAGAGACCCAGTACTTC.

The V call is TRBV10-1, the J call TRBJ2-7; D possibly corresponds to TRBD2 (6 bases). CDR3 length: 13 residues. V lost 7 bases and J lost 2, with 12 bases in between. Germline V gene lookup returns CDR1 WNHNN and CDR2 SYGVQD (reference sequence). The CDR3 DNA reads as TGCGCCAGCAATGGGGGGTCCACCTACGAGCAGTACGTC. Translation gives CASNGGSTYEQYV.

This clone was detected only a few times. This chain joins TRBV30 and TRBJ2-7, with 9 bases lining up with TRBD2. CDR1 GTSNPN and CDR2 SVGIG come from the germline V gene (reference sequence). CDR3 length: 14 residues. V was pared by 2 bases and J by 1 base, with 3 bases of the junction left unmatched. CDR3 sequence reads: CAWSRSGGSYEQYF. CDR3 coding DNA: TGTGCCTGGAGTAGAAGCGGGGGGTCCTACGAGCAGTACTTC. Using reference TRBV30 and TRBJ2-7 for the parts outside the CDR3, the full variable domain is SQTIHQWPATLVQPVGSPLSLECTVEGTSNPNLYWYRQAAGRGLQLLFYSVGIGQISSEVPQNLSASRPQDRQFILSSKKLLLSDSGFYLCAWSRSGGSYEQYFGPGTRLTVT.

This clone has only one observation. The chain recombines TRBV27 with TRBJ1-2, with D perhaps matching TRBD1 (6 bases). In germline, CDR1 is MNHEY, CDR2 SMNVEV (reference sequence). This CDR3 has 15 residues. V lost 5 bases, J lost 8 bases, and 21 bases lay in between. CDR3 DNA: TGTGCCAGCAGTCCGCCGGACAGCTCCCTCGGGGGCTACACCTTC. Protein product: CASSPPDSSLGGYTF.

This clone was recorded only once. CDR3 in amino acids: CASSLGRTGSTEAFF. DNA for the CDR3: TGCGCCAGCAGCTTGGGTAGGACTGGGAGCACTGAAGCTTTCTTT. V gene TRBV5-1 combines with J gene TRBJ1-1, with D hard to call. V lost 0 bases to trimming and J lost 4 bases, with 13 bases between them. Germline CDR1 is SGHRS and CDR2 is YFSETQ. CDR3 length: 15 amino acids.

V gene TRBV5-4 combines with J gene TRBJ2-2; a weak D match, TRBD2 (6 bases). The V and J ends lost 1 base and 0 bases respectively, with 13 bases between them. CDR1 and CDR2 from the germline V gene are SGHNT and YYREEE (reference sequence). CDR3 length: 17 amino acids. In DNA, the CDR3 is TGTGCCAGCAGCTTGTCTGGCGGGGACGCGAACACCGGGGAGCTGTTTTTT. Its translation: CASSLSGGDANTGELFF.

Points on this clone: Other DNA sequences within the sample encode an identical CDR3. The chain is built from TRBV10-1 and TRBJ1-2; the D is unclear. Trimming took 0 bases from V and 8 from J, leaving 10 bases between them. The CDR3 is 13 amino acids. Germline V gene data show CDR1 as WNHNN and CDR2 as SYGVQD (reference sequence). The DNA for the CDR3 is TGCGCCAGCAGTGAGTCGAGAGAGGGCGGCTACACCTTC. Translating it yields CASSESREGGYTF.